A selection of T cell receptor beta chains follows, all from one sample in a study of T cell repertoires in cytomegalovirus infection. TCRdb ran MiXCR on the reads and lists one entry per CDR3 protein. Counted here are hundreds of thousands of distinct CDR3 sequences, approximately 8.9% occurring once; the ten biggest clones make up around 2.6%. Sequencing was done on a sample of PBMCs. All receptors come from a human donor in good health (CMV status not recorded). Some clones in this sample may be carry-over from other donors' samples. The CDR3 runs from the conserved cysteine through the conserved F or W.

j_call	v_call	cdr3_aa
TRBJ2-6	TRBV7-9	CASSPTITAGANVLTF
TRBJ1-5	TRBV25-1	CASSDWTGVPTGQPQHF
TRBJ2-2	TRBV28	CASRPAWSGELFF
TRBJ2-1	TRBV29-1	CSVEGLGHPEQFF
TRBJ1-2	TRBV14	CASSQDQTPFPNGYTF
TRBJ2-1	TRBV7-2	CASSWDRATYNEQFF
TRBJ1-1	TRBV6-1	CASSEAPLGTEAFF
TRBJ1-6	TRBV20-1	CSARDRVSPLHF
TRBJ2-1	TRBV12-3/TRBV12-4	CASKGAHREQFF
TRBJ1-2	TRBV19	CASSNSGKSYGYTF
TRBJ2-7	TRBV28	CASRPISGSYEQYF
TRBJ2-5	TRBV5-3	CARSSGGIYQETQYF
TRBJ2-3	TRBV7-2	CASSFELGAQYF
TRBJ1-6	TRBV20-1	CSAMDRFANSPLHF
TRBJ1-1	TRBV11-2	CASREGLGGAAFF
TRBJ1-2	TRBV7-2	CASSLQPGQIYGYTF
TRBJ1-5	TRBV7-2	CASSSTGSNQPQHF
TRBJ2-1	TRBV29-1	CSGGRTNEQFF
TRBJ1-3	TRBV28	CASSFGDGVSGNTIYF
TRBJ1-1	TRBV6-6	CASSYSVSEAFF
TRBJ1-1	TRBV7-3	CASSSTGGPTEAFF
TRBJ1-2	TRBV20-1	CSAIRGNGYTF
TRBJ1-2	TRBV7-2	CASRAGISSYGYTF
TRBJ2-3	TRBV7-2	CASSLDPGSGGQYF
TRBJ2-1	TRBV6-4	CASSELGKGNNEQFF
TRBJ2-2	TRBV5-1	CASSFTGTTTGELFF
TRBJ1-5	TRBV6-5	CASKGWGNQPQHF
TRBJ2-2	TRBV6-2/TRBV6-3	CASSYSGGGTGELFF
TRBJ2-5	TRBV24-1	CATSDLLGTEETQYF
TRBJ1-2	TRBV7-9	CASSLPGNYGYTF
TRBJ2-3	TRBV7-8	CASSLTSGGAGDTQYF
TRBJ1-1	TRBV7-9	CASSLATGNTEAFF
TRBJ2-1	TRBV27	CASASNGARNNEQFF
TRBJ2-1	TRBV20-1	CSASTGRLTKGNEQFF
TRBJ2-5	TRBV28	CASSPPTGVETQYF
TRBJ1-1	TRBV20-1	CSATPFGQGNTEAFF
TRBJ1-5	TRBV7-8	CASSLAEGRQPQHF
TRBJ2-4	TRBV20-1	CSLLGTYHAGIPKNIQYF
TRBJ1-1	TRBV7-9	CASSQGQLNTEAFF
TRBJ1-1	TRBV23-1	CASSHATTGEAFF
TRBJ2-2	TRBV4-2	CASSHSRTLNTGELFF
TRBJ1-4	TRBV29-1	CSAGEGTNEKLFF